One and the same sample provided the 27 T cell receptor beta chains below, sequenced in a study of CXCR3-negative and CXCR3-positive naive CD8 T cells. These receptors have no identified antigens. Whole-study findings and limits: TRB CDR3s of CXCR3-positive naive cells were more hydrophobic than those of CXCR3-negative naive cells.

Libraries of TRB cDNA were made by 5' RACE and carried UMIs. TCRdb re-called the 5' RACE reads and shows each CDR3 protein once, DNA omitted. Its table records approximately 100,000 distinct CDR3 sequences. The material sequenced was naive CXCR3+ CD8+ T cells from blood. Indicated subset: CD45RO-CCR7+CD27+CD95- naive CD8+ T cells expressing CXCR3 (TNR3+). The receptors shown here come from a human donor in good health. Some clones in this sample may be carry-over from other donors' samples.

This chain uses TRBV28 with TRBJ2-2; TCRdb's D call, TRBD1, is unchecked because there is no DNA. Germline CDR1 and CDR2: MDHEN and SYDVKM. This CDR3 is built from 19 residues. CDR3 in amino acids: CASRQVLLGQQIFTGELFF.

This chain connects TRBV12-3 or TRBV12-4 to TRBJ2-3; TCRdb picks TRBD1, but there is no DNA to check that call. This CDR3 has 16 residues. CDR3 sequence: CASSLSSGPEEDTQYF.

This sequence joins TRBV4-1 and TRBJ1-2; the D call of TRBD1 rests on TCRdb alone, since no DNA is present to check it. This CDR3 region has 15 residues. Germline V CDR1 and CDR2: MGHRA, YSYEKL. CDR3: CASSQVTGQLYGYTF.

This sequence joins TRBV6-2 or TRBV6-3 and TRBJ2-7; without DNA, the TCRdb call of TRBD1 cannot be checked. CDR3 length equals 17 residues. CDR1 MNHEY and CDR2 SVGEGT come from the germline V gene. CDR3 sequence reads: CASSYGPGQGIDYEQYF.

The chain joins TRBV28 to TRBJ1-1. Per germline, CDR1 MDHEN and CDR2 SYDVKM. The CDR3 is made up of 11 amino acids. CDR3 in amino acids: CASTAGAEAFF.

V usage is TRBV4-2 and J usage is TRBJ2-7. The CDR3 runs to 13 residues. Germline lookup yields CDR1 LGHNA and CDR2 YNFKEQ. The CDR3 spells CASSQLGSYEQYF.

The CDR3 loop reads CSVTSGMVDEQFF. The rearrangement uses TRBV29-1 and TRBJ2-1; the TRBD1 assignment by TCRdb is unverifiable without DNA. CDR3 length: 13 amino acids. CDR1 is SQVTM and CDR2 is ANQGSEA in the germline V gene.

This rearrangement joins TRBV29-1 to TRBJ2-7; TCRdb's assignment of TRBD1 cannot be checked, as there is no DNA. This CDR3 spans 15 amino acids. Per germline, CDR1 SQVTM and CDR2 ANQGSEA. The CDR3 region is CSVEDQSGTVDEQYF.

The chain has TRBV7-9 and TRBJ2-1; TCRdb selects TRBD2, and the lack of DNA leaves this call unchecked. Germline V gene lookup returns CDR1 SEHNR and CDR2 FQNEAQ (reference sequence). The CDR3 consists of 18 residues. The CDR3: CASSFVLAGEWAYNEQFF.

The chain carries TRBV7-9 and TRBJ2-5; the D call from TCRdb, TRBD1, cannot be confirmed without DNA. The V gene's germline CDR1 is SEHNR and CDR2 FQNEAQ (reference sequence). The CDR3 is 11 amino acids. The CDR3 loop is CASSPPGTQYF.

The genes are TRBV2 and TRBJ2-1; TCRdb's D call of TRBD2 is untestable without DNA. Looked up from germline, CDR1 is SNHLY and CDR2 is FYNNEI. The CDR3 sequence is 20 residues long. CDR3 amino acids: CASSERTGTSGRKFRNEQFF.

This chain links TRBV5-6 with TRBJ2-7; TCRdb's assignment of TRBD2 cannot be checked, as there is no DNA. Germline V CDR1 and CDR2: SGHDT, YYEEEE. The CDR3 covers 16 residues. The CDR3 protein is CASSLDSGGPSYEQYF.

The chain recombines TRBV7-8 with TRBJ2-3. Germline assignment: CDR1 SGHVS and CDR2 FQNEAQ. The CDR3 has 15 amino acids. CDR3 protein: CASSQDPTSTDTQYF.

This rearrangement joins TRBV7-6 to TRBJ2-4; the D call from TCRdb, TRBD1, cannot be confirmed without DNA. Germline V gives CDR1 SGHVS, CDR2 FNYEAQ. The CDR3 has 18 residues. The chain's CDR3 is CASSRGQVDGWTKNIQYF.

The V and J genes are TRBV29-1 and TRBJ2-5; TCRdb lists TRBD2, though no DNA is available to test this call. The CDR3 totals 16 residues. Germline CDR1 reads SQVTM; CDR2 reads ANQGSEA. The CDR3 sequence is CSVRSLAGDVWETQYF.

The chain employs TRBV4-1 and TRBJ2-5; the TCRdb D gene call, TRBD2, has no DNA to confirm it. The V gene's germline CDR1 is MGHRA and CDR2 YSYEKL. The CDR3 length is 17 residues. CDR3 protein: CASRWKLTGGPGETQYF.

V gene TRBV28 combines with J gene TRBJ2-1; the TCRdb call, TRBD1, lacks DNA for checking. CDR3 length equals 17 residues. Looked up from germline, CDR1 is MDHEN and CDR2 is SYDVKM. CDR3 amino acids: CASQSDWGESSYNEQFF.

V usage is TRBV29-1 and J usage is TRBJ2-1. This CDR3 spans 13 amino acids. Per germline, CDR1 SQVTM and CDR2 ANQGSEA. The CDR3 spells CSVDGSSYNEQFF.

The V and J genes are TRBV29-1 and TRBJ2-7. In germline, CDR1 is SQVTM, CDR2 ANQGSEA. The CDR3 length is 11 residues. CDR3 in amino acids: CSVEDTYEQYF.

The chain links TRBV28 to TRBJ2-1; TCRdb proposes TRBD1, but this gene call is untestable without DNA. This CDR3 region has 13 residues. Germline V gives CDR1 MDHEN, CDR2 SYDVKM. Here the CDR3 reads CASSFRGYNEQFF.

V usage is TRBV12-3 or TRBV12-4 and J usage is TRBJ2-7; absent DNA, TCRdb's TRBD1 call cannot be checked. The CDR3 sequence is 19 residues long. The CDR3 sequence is CASSLGPGGQGTKIYEQYF.

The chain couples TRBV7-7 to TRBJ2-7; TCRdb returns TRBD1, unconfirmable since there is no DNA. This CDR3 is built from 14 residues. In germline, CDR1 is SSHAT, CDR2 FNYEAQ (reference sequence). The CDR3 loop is CASSLNDRAYEQYF.

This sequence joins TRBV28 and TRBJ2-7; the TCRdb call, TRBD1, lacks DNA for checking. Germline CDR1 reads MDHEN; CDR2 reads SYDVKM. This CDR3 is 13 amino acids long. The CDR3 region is CASSGGYYYEQYF. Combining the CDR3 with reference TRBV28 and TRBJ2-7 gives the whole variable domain DVKVTQSSRYLVKRTGEKVFLECVQDMDHENMFWYRQDPGLGLRLIYFSYDVKMKEKGDIPEGYSVSREKKERFSLILESASTNQTSMYLCASSGGYYYEQYFGPGTRLTVT.

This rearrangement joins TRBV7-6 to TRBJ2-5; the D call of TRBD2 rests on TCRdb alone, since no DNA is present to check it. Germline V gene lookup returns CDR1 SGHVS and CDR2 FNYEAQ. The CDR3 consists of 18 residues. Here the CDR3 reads CASSSPLTSGGNQETQYF.

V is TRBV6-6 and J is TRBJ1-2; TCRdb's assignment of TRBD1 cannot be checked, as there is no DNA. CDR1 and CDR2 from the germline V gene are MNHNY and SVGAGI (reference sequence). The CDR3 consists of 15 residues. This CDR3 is CASSYSDGKNYGYTF.

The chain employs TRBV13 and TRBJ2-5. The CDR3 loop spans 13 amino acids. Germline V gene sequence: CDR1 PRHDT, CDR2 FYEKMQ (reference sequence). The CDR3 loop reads CASSFGTSGDQYF.

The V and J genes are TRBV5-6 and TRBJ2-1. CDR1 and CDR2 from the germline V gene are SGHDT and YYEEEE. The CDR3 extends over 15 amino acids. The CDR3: CASSWDLSKDNEQFF.